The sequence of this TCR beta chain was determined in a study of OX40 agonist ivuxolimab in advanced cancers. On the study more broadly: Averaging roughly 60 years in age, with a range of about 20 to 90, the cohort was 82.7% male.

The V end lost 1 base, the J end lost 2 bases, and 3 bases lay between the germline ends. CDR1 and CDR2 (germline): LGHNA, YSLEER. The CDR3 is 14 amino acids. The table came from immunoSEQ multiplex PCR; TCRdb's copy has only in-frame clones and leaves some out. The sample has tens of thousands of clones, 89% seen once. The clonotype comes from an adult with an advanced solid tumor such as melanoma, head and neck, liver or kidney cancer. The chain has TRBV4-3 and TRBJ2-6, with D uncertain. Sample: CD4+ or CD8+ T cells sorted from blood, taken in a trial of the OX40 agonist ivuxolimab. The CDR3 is CASSQGTGANVLTF. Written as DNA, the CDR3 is TGCGCCAGCAGCCAAGGAACTGGGGCCAACGTCCTGACTTTC.